This T cell receptor (beta chain) is drawn from a study of T cells in tuberculosis. In the study overall: Sequenced TCRs come from CD1B-GMM tetramer-binding T cells. Study-level points and caveats: A GMM-specific repertoire classifier reached about 90% accuracy, AUROC about 0.9.

The assay was immunoSEQ multiplex PCR, and TCRdb's table has in-frame clones only and misses some. The sample consists of about 37,000 clones, 90% to 95% of them appearing once. A remark on this clone: Its antigen is currently unknown.

Germline CDR1 MRHNA, CDR2 SNTAGT. The CDR3 is made up of 15 amino acids. J was trimmed by 6 bases and V by 2 bases; bases with no gene match: 8. Sequenced: PBMCs. The chain joins TRBV6-4 to TRBJ2-3; 7 bases are shared with TRBD2. This clonotype originated in a donor under 30 with latent tuberculosis or without tuberculosis infection. Some clones in this sample may be carry-over from other donors' samples. The CDR3 loop is CASSDRAGEMDTQYF. The DNA for the CDR3 is TGTGCCAGCAGTGACAGGGCGGGGGAGATGGATACGCAGTATTTT.